The subject of this entry is one T cell receptor beta chain. This clone was picked up a small number of times. No cognate antigen has been identified for it. The sample holds no much larger clone one base away, and base qualities are not on file. The germline V gene supplies CDR1 MNHEY and CDR2 SVGAGI. The CDR3 runs 11 residues from the cysteine to the phenylalanine. Only the CDR3 part of the read is kept: 33 bases, read in frame from the first base. V is clipped by 7 bases and J by 6 bases, and the sequence between their germline boundaries is 6 bases long. The sample belongs to a study of control samples from healthy donors and cancer patients (dated by TCRdb to between 2020 and 2021). The library came from the immunoSEQ multiplex PCR assay. Held by TCRdb, this immuneACCESS table contains in-frame sequences only and omits some clones. Under half of the omission traces to an unresolved V gene where checked; the cause of the rest is unknown. The sample records about 180,000 clones, around nine tenths of which are singletons. The ten top clones hold roughly 1.5% of the sample.

The sequence joins TRBV6-5 to TRBJ2-2, with an unclear D gene assignment. The material sequenced was blood. The sequence came from a man aged 25 to 45 in good health. The encoded CDR3 is CASTAPGELFF. The sequenced DNA: TGTGCCAGCACCGCTCCCGGGGAGCTGTTTTTT.